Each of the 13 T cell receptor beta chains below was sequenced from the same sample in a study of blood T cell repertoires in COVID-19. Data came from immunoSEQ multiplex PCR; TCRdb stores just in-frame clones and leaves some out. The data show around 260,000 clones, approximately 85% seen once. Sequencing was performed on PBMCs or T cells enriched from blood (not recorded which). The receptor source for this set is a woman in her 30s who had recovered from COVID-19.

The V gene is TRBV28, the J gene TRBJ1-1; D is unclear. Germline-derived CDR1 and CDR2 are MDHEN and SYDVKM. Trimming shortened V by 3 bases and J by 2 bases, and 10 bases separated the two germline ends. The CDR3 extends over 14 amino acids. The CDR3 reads CASSLGGSNTEAFF. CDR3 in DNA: TGTGCCAGCAGTTTGGGAGGGTCCAACACTGAAGCTTTCTTT.

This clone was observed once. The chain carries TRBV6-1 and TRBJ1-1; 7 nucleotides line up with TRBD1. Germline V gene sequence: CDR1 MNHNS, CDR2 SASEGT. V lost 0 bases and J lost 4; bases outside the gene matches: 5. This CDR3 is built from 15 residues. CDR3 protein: CASSEAGTVGTEAFF. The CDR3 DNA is TGTGCCAGCAGTGAAGCCGGGACAGTTGGCACTGAAGCTTTCTTT.

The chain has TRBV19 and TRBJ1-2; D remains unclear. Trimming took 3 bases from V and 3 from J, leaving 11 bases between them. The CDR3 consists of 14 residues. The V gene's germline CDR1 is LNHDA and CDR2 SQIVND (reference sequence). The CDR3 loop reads CASSMGQAYYGYTF. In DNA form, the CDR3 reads TGTGCCAGTAGTATGGGCCAGGCGTACTATGGCTACACCTTC.

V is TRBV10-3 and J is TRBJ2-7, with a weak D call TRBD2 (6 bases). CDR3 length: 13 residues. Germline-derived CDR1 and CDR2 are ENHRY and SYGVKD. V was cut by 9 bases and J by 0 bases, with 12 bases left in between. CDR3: CAISGTSSYEQYF. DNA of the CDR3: TGTGCCATTTCCGGGACTTCCTCCTACGAGCAGTACTTC.

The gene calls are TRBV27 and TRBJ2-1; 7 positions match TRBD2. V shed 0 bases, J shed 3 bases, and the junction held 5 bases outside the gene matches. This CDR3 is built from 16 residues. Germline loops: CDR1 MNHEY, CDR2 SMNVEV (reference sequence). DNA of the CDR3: TGTGCCAGCAGTTTATCCCTCGGACTAGACTACAATGAGCAGTTCTTC. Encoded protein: CASSLSLGLDYNEQFF.

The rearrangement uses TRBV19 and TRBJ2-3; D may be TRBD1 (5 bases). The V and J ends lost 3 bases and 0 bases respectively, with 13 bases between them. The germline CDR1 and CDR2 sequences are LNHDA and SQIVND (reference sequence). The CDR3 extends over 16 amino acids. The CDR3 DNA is TGTGCCAGTAGTATCTCGGTTAGGGGCAGCACAGATACGCAGTATTTT. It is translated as CASSISVRGSTDTQYF.

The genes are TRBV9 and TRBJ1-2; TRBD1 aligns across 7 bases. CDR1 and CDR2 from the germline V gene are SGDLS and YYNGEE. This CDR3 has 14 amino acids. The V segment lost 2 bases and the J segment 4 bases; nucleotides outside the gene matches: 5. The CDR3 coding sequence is TGTGCCAGCAGCGTCTCCGGGACAGCCTATGGCTACACCTTC. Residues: CASSVSGTAYGYTF.

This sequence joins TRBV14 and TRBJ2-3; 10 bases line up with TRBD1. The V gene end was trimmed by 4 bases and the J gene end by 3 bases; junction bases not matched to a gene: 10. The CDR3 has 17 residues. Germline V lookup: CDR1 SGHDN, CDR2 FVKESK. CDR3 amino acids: CASSPGQGGGRTDTQYF. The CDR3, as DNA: TGTGCCAGCAGCCCCGGACAGGGGGGGGGCAGAACAGATACGCAGTATTTT.

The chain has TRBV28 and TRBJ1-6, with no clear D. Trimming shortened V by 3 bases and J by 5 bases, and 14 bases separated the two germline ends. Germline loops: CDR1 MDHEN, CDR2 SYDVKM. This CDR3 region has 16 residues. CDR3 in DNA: TGTGCCAGCAGTTTTACAACTATTCGGAATAATTCACCCCTCCACTTT. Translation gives CASSFTTIRNNSPLHF.

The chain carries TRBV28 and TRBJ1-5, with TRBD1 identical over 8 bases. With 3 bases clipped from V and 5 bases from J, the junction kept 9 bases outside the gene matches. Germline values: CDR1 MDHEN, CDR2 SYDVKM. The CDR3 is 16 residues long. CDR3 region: CASSLYQAGGDQPQHF. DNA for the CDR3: TGTGCCAGCAGTTTGTATCAAGCAGGGGGCGATCAGCCCCAGCATTTT.

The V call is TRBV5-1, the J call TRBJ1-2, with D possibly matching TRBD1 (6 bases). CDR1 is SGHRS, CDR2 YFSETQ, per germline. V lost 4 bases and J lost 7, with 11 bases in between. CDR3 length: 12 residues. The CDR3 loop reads CASSRDTAGYTF. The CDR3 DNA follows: TGCGCCAGCAGCCGGGACACCGCTGGCTACACCTTC.

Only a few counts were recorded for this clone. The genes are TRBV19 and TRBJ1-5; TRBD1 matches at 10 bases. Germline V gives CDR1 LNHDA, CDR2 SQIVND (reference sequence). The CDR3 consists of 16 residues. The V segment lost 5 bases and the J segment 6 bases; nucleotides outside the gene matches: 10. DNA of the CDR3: TGTGCCAGTAGTGACGCGGGACAGGGGTTCACTCAGCCCCAGCATTTT. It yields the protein CASSDAGQGFTQPQHF. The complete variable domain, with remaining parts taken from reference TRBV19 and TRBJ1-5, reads DGGITQSPKYLFRKEGQNVTLSCEQNLNHDAMYWYRQDPGQGLRLIYYSQIVNDFQKGDIAEGYSVSREKKESFPLTVTSAQKNPTAFYLCASSDAGQGFTQPQHFGDGTRLSIL.

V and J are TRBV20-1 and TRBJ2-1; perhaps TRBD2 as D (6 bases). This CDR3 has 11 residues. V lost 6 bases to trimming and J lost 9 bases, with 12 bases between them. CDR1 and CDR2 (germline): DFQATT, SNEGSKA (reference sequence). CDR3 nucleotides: TGCAGTGCAACGACTAGGTCTGAGCAGTTCTTC. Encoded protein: CSATTRSEQFF.